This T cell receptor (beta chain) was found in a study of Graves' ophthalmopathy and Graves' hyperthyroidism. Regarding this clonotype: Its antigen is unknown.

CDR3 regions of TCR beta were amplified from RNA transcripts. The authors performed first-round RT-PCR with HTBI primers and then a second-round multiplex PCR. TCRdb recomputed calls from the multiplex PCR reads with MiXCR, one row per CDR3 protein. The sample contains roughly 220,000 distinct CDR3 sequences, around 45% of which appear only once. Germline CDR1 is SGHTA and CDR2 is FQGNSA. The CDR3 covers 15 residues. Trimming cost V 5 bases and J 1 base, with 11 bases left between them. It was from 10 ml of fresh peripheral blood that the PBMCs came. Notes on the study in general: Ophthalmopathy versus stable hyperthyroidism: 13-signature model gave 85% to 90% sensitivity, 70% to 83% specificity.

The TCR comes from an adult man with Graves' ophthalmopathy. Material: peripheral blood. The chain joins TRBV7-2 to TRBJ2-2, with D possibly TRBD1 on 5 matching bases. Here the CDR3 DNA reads TGTGCCAGCAGCCTGAAGGGGTTGAACACCGGGGAGCTGTTTTTT. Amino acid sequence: CASSLKGLNTGELFF.